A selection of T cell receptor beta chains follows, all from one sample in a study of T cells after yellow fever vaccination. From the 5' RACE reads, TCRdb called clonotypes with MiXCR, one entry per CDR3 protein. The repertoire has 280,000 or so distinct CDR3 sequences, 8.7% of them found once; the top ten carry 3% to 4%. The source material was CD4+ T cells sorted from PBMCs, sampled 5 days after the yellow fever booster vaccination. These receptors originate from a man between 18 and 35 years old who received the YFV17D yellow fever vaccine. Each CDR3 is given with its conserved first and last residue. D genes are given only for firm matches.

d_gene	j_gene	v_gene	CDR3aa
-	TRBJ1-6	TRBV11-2	CASSLFWGPDSPLHF
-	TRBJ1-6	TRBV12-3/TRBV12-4	CASRPQAVDNSPLHF
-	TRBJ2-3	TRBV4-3	CASSQVPDTDTQYF
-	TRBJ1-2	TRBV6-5	CASSYSTPGLGRLEANYGYTF
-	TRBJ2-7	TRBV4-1	CASSQRGGLLFYEQYF
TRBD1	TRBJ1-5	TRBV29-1	CSVRGQVDQPQHF
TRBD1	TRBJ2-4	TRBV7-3	CASSLNLQGDIQYF
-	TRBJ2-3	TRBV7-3	CASSPGGPSTDTQYF
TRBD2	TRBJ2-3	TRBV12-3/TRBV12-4	CASSFGLAGGPDTQYF
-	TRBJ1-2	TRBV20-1	CSAGGHTNGYTF
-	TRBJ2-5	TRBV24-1	CATSDLEADQETQYF
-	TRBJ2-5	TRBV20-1	CSARDSNVETQYF
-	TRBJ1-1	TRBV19	CATRDGWDTEALF
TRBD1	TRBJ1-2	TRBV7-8	CASSPRTGGSAHYGYTF
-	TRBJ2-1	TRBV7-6	CASSLPGEPGRTRGEQFF
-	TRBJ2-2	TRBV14	CASSQVGGGSTGELFF
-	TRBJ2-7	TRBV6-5	CASSYTGTGENYEQYF
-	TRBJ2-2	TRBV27	CASSLKGVYTGELFF
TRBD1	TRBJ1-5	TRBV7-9	CASSWQGADQPQHF
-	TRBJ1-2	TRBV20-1	CSEGHLYGYTF
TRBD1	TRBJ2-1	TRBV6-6	CASSYGDRGANEQFF
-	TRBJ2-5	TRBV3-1	CASSQESIKETQYF